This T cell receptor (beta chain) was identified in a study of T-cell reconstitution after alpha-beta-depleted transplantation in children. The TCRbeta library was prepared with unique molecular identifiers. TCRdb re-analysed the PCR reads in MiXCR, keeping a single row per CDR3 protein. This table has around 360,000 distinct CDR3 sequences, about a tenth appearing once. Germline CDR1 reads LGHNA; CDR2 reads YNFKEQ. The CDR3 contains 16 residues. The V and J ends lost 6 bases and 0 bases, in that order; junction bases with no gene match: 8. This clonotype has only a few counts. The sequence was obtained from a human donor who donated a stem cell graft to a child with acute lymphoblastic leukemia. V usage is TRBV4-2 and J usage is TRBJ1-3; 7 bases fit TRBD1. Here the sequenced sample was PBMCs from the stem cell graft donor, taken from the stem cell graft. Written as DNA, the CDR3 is TGTGCCAGCAGTCAATCCGGGACAGACTCTGGAAACACCATATATTTT. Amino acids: CASSQSGTDSGNTIYF.